The 20 T cell receptor beta chains listed next were all sequenced from one sample in a study of early stage breast cancer tumors. The table came from immunoSEQ multiplex PCR; TCRdb's copy has only in-frame clones and leaves some out. This table has about 63,000 clones, roughly 80% appearing once. The sequencing sample was made of blood. These receptors originate from a person aged 25 to 39 with breast cancer.

The genes are TRBV29-1 and TRBJ1-4; unclear D gene. V gave up 4 bases and J gave up 5 bases, with 11 bases separating them. The CDR3 is 13 residues long. Germline V lookup: CDR1 SQVTM, CDR2 ANQGSEA. CDR3 loop: CSVAGGENEKLFF. The CDR3 DNA follows: TGCAGCGTTGCCGGCGGGGAAAATGAAAAACTGTTTTTT.

The chain uses TRBV28 and TRBJ2-3, with 13 bases aligning to TRBD2. This CDR3 contains 18 residues. The V gene's germline CDR1 is MDHEN and CDR2 SYDVKM. Germline trimming cut 4 bases from V and 3 bases from J; bases unmatched to any gene: 10. The CDR3 spells CASSSRTSGSLSTDTQYF. The CDR3 region has the DNA TGTGCCAGCAGTTCCAGGACTAGCGGGAGTTTAAGTACAGATACGCAGTATTTT.

The rearrangement uses TRBV28 and TRBJ2-7; D is tentatively TRBD1 or TRBD2 (5 bases each). This CDR3 has 14 residues. The V end was cut by 8 bases, the J end by 2 bases, with 16 bases between. The germline gives CDR1 MDHEN, CDR2 SYDVKM. CDR3 bases: TGTGCCAGCCGGGGTGGGACGGGAACCTACGAGCAGTACTTC. Translated, it gives CASRGGTGTYEQYF.

The V and J genes are TRBV5-1 and TRBJ1-6, with 8 nucleotides matching TRBD1. The CDR3 covers 15 residues. Germline V gene sequence: CDR1 SGHRS, CDR2 YFSETQ. Losses at the gene ends were 4 bases for V and 3 bases for J; bases not matched to a gene: 3. The CDR3 nucleotides read TGCGCCAGCAGCGGCGGACAGGGCTATAATTCACCCCTCCACTTT. Translation: CASSGGQGYNSPLHF.

The chain joins TRBV9 to TRBJ2-1; no definite D call. Germline V gene data show CDR1 as SGDLS and CDR2 as YYNGEE. V was cut by 0 bases and J by 8 bases, with 21 bases left in between. This CDR3 is built from 17 residues. The CDR3 nucleotides read TGTGCCAGCAGCGTAGCCGCCGTGGTTTCTAGTCAGGATGAGCAGTTCTTC. Translation: CASSVAAVVSSQDEQFF.

This chain connects TRBV11-3 to TRBJ2-2, with 7 bases aligning to TRBD1. Germline V gene sequence: CDR1 SGHNT, CDR2 YENEEA. V lost 2 bases to trimming and J lost 1 base; unmatched junction nucleotides: 4. The CDR3 has 16 amino acids. The CDR3 reads CASSLRGPMNTGELFF. CDR3 in DNA: TGTGCCAGCAGCTTAAGGGGGCCAATGAACACCGGGGAGCTGTTTTTT.

The chain employs TRBV6-5 and TRBJ2-7; a possible D gene is TRBD2 (5 bases). The CDR3 extends over 12 amino acids. V shed 8 bases and J shed 3 bases, with 11 bases lying between them. In germline, CDR1 is MNHEY, CDR2 SVGAGI. The CDR3 sequence is CASSAGGYEQYF. CDR3 bases: TGTGCCAGCTCTGCGGGCGGCTACGAGCAGTACTTC.

The chain has TRBV7-9 and TRBJ2-7; 10 bases fit TRBD2. V lost 5 bases and J lost 4; bases outside the gene matches: 5. There are 14 residues in the CDR3. CDR1 and CDR2 (germline): SEHNR, FQNEAQ (reference sequence). CDR3 sequence reads: CASSRTSGFYEQYF. DNA of the CDR3: TGTGCCAGCAGCCGGACTAGCGGCTTTTACGAGCAGTACTTC.

As concerns this clone: Relative to the germline gene, one junction end is altered; a read error may explain this. The chain links TRBV19 to TRBJ2-1, with 12 bases fitting TRBD2. The CDR3 is 18 residues long. Germline CDR1 LNHDA, CDR2 SQIVND (reference sequence). CDR3 bases: TGTGCCAGTAGTGTAGATAGGACTAGCGGGAAACCTACGGATGAGCAGTTCTTC. Its protein product is CASSVDRTSGKPTDEQFF.

The V and J genes are TRBV7-9 and TRBJ2-3; possible D gene TRBD2, 6 bases. Germline V gives CDR1 SEHNR, CDR2 FQNEAQ (reference sequence). Trimming removed 5 bases from V and 0 bases from J, with 18 bases in between. This CDR3 has 17 residues. Here the CDR3 reads CASSPEDLASSTDTQYF. DNA for the CDR3: TGTGCCAGCAGCCCGGAGGACCTAGCGTCAAGCACAGATACGCAGTATTTT.

This clone was observed a few times. This sequence joins TRBV19 and TRBJ1-5; D not resolved. Germline-derived CDR1 and CDR2 are LNHDA and SQIVND (reference sequence). CDR3 length: 15 amino acids. Trimming cost V 4 bases and J 6 bases, with 16 bases left between them. The CDR3 DNA is TGTGCCAGTAGTAGAGTGGGAGGACCGGCTCAGCCCCAGCATTTT. It yields the protein CASSRVGGPAQPQHF.

This rearrangement joins TRBV9 to TRBJ2-2; 9 nucleotides align to TRBD1. Germline V gene data show CDR1 as SGDLS and CDR2 as YYNGEE. This CDR3 is 17 amino acids long. Trimming took 8 bases from V and 0 from J; bases not matched to a gene: 11. The CDR3 reads CARPGRDRGSNTGELFF. The CDR3 coding sequence is TGTGCCAGACCTGGTAGAGACAGGGGGTCGAACACCGGGGAGCTGTTTTTT.

The V gene is TRBV18, the J gene TRBJ1-1; no clear D gene. V gave up 2 bases and J gave up 3 bases, with 7 bases separating them. The CDR3 has 13 residues. CDR1 is KGHSH and CDR2 is LQKENI in the germline V gene. Written as DNA, the CDR3 is TGTGCCAGCTCACCAGGGTTAGACACTGAAGCTTTCTTT. It specifies CASSPGLDTEAFF.

CDR3 nucleotides: TGTGCCAGCAGCTTAGGGGTGACCCGCCCGGGTGAGCAGTTCTTC. It is translated as CASSLGVTRPGEQFF. The rearrangement joins TRBV11-2 to TRBJ2-1; D not resolved. Germline V lookup: CDR1 SGHAT, CDR2 FQNNGV. With 1 base removed from V and 9 bases from J, the gap between germline ends came to 16 bases. This CDR3 spans 15 amino acids. Using reference TRBV11-2 and TRBJ2-1 for the parts outside the CDR3, the full variable domain is EAGVAQSPRYKIIEKRQSVAFWCNPISGHATLYWYQQILGQGPKLLIQFQNNGVVDDSQLPKDRFSAERLKGVDSTLKIQPAKLEDSAVYLCASSLGVTRPGEQFFGPGTRLTVL.

The V and J genes are TRBV27 and TRBJ2-7, with D unresolved. Germline CDR1 MNHEY, CDR2 SMNVEV (reference sequence). CDR3 length: 15 amino acids. Between the trimmed V and J ends, which lost 6 bases and 0 bases, there was a span of 15 bases. The CDR3 bases are TGTGCCAGCAGGCCCGGAAGCAGAAGCTCCTACGAGCAGTACTTC. Its protein is CASRPGSRSSYEQYF.

This clone was picked up one time. The chain has TRBV5-1 and TRBJ2-1; 9 bases fit TRBD1. V shed 3 bases, J shed 8 bases, and the junction held 9 bases outside the gene matches. The CDR3 extends over 15 amino acids. Germline CDR1 and CDR2: SGHRS and YFSETQ. The CDR3 reads CASSWDRAAVDEQFF. The DNA for the CDR3 is TGCGCCAGCAGCTGGGACAGGGCCGCTGTCGATGAGCAGTTCTTC.

The V call is TRBV4-1, the J call TRBJ2-7; TRBD1 matches 8 bases. V lost 2 bases to trimming and J lost 4 bases; unmatched junction nucleotides: 7. Germline lookup yields CDR1 MGHRA and CDR2 YSYEKL. This CDR3 has 15 amino acids. The CDR3 DNA follows: TGCGCCAGCAGCCAACCCCGGGACAGGACATACGAGCAGTACTTC. Translation: CASSQPRDRTYEQYF.

This clone has a single count. The V call is TRBV14, the J call TRBJ2-1; no clear D gene. V lost 0 bases, J lost 8 bases, and 17 bases lay in between. This CDR3 has 16 residues. CDR1 SGHDN and CDR2 FVKESK come from the germline V gene. The CDR3 DNA sequence: TGTGCCAGCAGCCAAGATTCCCGTTATCCTTATGATGAGCAGTTCTTC. It yields the protein CASSQDSRYPYDEQFF.

This clone was picked up a small number of times. The V call is TRBV11-2, the J call TRBJ2-7; a weak D match, TRBD1 (6 bases). Germline CDR1 is SGHAT and CDR2 is FQNNGV. CDR3 size: 17 residues. Trimming removed 7 bases at V and 4 bases at J, with 26 bases between. The CDR3: CASNPRIGGASQYEQYF. In DNA, the CDR3 is TGTGCCAGCAACCCAAGAATAGGGGGAGCGAGTCAGTACGAGCAGTACTTC.

The rearrangement links TRBV6-1 to TRBJ2-7, with a weak D call TRBD1 (5 bases). The CDR3 runs 13 residues. The V end was cut by 0 bases, the J end by 4 bases, with 7 bases between. Germline V gives CDR1 MNHNS, CDR2 SASEGT. The CDR3 bases are TGTGCCAGCAGTGAAGCTTACAGGTACGAGCAGTACTTC. This sequence encodes CASSEAYRYEQYF.